Listed here are 25 T cell receptor beta chains from one sample, sequenced in a study of blood T cell repertoires in COVID-19. Assay used: immunoSEQ multiplex PCR; TCRdb lists only in-frame clones, some missing. The sample has roughly 220,000 clones, roughly 86% seen once; the top ten hold approximately 2.9%. The sample comprised peripheral blood. Receptors originate from a man aged 60 to 69 with acute or convalescent COVID-19.

The chain links TRBV29-1 to TRBJ2-4, with D tentatively TRBD1 (5 bases). Germline V lookup: CDR1 SQVTM, CDR2 ANQGSEA. Between the trimmed V and J ends, which lost 6 bases and 0 bases, there was a span of 12 bases. There are 14 residues in the CDR3. Here the CDR3 reads CSVRTHLAKNIQYF. CDR3 DNA sequence: TGCAGCGTCCGGACACATTTAGCCAAAAACATTCAGTACTTC.

This chain connects TRBV7-9 to TRBJ1-2; 7 nucleotides agree with TRBD1. Looked up from germline, CDR1 is SEHNR and CDR2 is FQNEAQ (reference sequence). V dropped 5 bases and J dropped 8; count of bases not matched to a gene: 8. This CDR3 has 13 residues. Written as DNA, the CDR3 is TGTGCCAGCAGCCTACAGGGGATCAGGGGCTACACCTTC. It encodes CASSLQGIRGYTF.

V usage is TRBV15 and J usage is TRBJ1-6, with 7 nucleotides matching TRBD1. Looked up from germline, CDR1 is LNHNV and CDR2 is YYDKDF (reference sequence). Trimming removed 3 bases from V and 6 bases from J; junction bases left unmatched: 2. The CDR3 totals 14 residues. The CDR3 sequence is CATSRGQSNSPLHF. In DNA, the CDR3 is TGTGCCACCAGCAGGGGACAGAGTAATTCACCCCTCCACTTT.

V gene TRBV7-2 combines with J gene TRBJ2-6; TRBD1 aligns across 9 bases. The CDR3 is 17 amino acids. From germline, CDR1 is SGHTA and CDR2 FQGNSA. The V and J ends lost 3 bases and 1 base, in that order; junction bases with no gene match: 4. The CDR3 sequence is CASSFNRGRSGANVLTF. The CDR3 DNA is TGTGCCAGCAGCTTTAACAGGGGGCGGTCTGGGGCCAACGTCCTGACTTTC.

The rearrangement joins TRBV7-9 to TRBJ1-1, with 7 positions matching TRBD1. The CDR3 runs 13 residues. The germline gives CDR1 SEHNR, CDR2 FQNEAQ (reference sequence). V lost 4 bases to trimming and J lost 4 bases; unmatched junction nucleotides: 3. The CDR3 loop is CASSSGGSTEAFF. The CDR3, as DNA: TGTGCCAGCAGCTCAGGGGGAAGCACTGAAGCTTTCTTT. Full variable domain (rest looked up from reference TRBV7-9 and TRBJ1-1): DTGVSQNPRHKITKRGQNVTFRCDPISEHNRLYWYRQTLGQGPEFLTYFQNEAQLEKSRLLSDRFSAERPKGSFSTLEIQRTEQGDSAMYLCASSSGGSTEAFFGQGTRLTVV.

This clone was counted once. This chain uses TRBV2 with TRBJ1-2, with 10 positions matching TRBD1. Unmatched junction bases numbered 9, after V lost 5 bases and J lost 6 bases. The CDR3 is made up of 15 amino acids. CDR1 is SNHLY and CDR2 is FYNNEI in the germline V gene. This CDR3 reads CASSKPGTGVDGYTF. Here the CDR3 DNA reads TGTGCCAGCAGTAAACCGGGGACAGGGGTGGATGGCTACACCTTC.

The rearrangement uses TRBV7-9 and TRBJ1-3; 7 bases line up with TRBD1. Trimming at V came to 10 bases and at J to 4 bases, leaving 4 bases not matched to a gene. There are 12 residues in the CDR3. Germline V gene lookup returns CDR1 SEHNR and CDR2 FQNEAQ (reference sequence). The CDR3 DNA is TGTGCCAAACCGGGACAGGGAAACACCATATATTTT. It codes for CAKPGQGNTIYF.

The chain has TRBV7-2 and TRBJ2-2; TRBD1 is a possible D gene (6 bases). With 2 bases removed from V and 5 bases from J, the gap between germline ends came to 18 bases. CDR1 and CDR2 from the germline V gene are SGHTA and FQGNSA. CDR3 length: 17 residues. The DNA for the CDR3 is TGTGCCAGCAGCTTAAGGGGAGCAGGGGCGAGGACCGGGGAGCTGTTTTTT. Residues: CASSLRGAGARTGELFF.

The V gene is TRBV9, the J gene TRBJ2-5; D possibly corresponds to TRBD2 (5 bases). Trimming took 4 bases from V and 5 from J, leaving 12 bases between them. The CDR3 sequence is 13 residues long. CDR1 is SGDLS and CDR2 is YYNGEE in the germline V gene. For the CDR3, the DNA is TGTGCCAGCAGCACCCGAGGGTTGGAGACCCAGTACTTC. It yields the protein CASSTRGLETQYF.

This clone was observed a few times. One end of the junction fails to match germline, which may point to a read error. CDR3 DNA sequence: TGTGCCAGCAGTCAAGAGCTTCAGGCCGGGGAGCTGTTTTTT. Encoded protein: CASSQELQAGELFF. The chain combines TRBV14 with TRBJ2-2; D is ambiguous. The CDR3 spans 14 residues. Germline CDR1 is SGHDN and CDR2 is FVKESK.

The chain couples TRBV7-9 to TRBJ1-1, with TRBD1 matching 10 bases. The CDR3 contains 13 residues. The V gene's germline CDR1 is SEHNR and CDR2 FQNEAQ (reference sequence). The trim removed 3 bases at V and 8 bases at J, leaving 3 bases unmatched. The CDR3 sequence is CASSLGQGLEAFF. The CDR3 DNA reads TGTGCCAGCAGCTTGGGACAGGGGTTAGAAGCTTTCTTT.

The V gene is TRBV4-1, the J gene TRBJ2-7, with 9 positions matching TRBD1. Looked up from germline, CDR1 is MGHRA and CDR2 is YSYEKL. CDR3 size: 15 residues. V lost 0 bases and J lost 2; bases outside the gene matches: 2. For the CDR3, the DNA is TGCGCCAGCAGCCAAGATAGGACAGGGGCCTACGAGCAGTACTTC. Protein sequence: CASSQDRTGAYEQYF.

This sequence joins TRBV4-3 and TRBJ1-1; 7 nucleotides agree with TRBD1. The CDR3 covers 15 residues. The germline V gene encodes CDR1 LGHNA and CDR2 YSLEER. Unmatched junction bases numbered 6, after V lost 4 bases and J lost 1 base. DNA of the CDR3: TGCGCCAGCAGCCCGCAGACAGGGCGGAACACTGAAGCTTTCTTT. Protein: CASSPQTGRNTEAFF.

V and J are TRBV2 and TRBJ2-3; 12 bases are a match to TRBD2. Germline CDR1 is SNHLY and CDR2 is FYNNEI. Losses at the gene ends were 6 bases for V and 5 bases for J; bases not matched to a gene: 9. The CDR3 is made up of 16 amino acids. CDR3 sequence (DNA): TGTGCCAGCAGGGCGGGACTAGCGGGTGTAATAGATACGCAGTATTTT. This encodes CASRAGLAGVIDTQYF.

This chain joins TRBV10-3 and TRBJ1-3; D unclear. The CDR3 has 16 amino acids. V gave up 0 bases and J gave up 0 bases, with 9 bases separating them. The germline V gene has CDR1 ENHRY and CDR2 SYGVKD. CDR3 loop: CAISESSGSSGNTIYF. Here the CDR3 DNA reads TGTGCCATCAGTGAGTCTTCAGGATCCTCTGGAAACACCATATATTTT.

V usage is TRBV27 and J usage is TRBJ2-6, with 8 positions matching TRBD1. V shed 4 bases and J 4 bases; nucleotides not matched to a gene: 3. Germline CDR1 MNHEY, CDR2 SMNVEV (reference sequence). CDR3 size: 15 residues. In DNA form, the CDR3 reads TGTGCCAGCAGTTCCCAGGGGGCAGGGGCCAACGTCCTGACTTTC. It yields the protein CASSSQGAGANVLTF.

In this sample, this clone turned up once. This chain connects TRBV11-2 to TRBJ2-1; 14 bases fit TRBD2. The CDR3 runs 14 residues. Trimming took 5 bases from V and 9 from J; bases not matched to a gene: 3. The germline V gene encodes CDR1 SGHAT and CDR2 FQNNGV. Here the CDR3 reads CASSRLAGGSEQFF. CDR3 bases: TGTGCCAGCAGCAGACTAGCGGGGGGGAGTGAGCAGTTCTTC.

The chain uses TRBV5-4 and TRBJ2-3; 15 bases agree with TRBD2. Unmatched junction bases numbered 9, after V lost 3 bases and J lost 7 bases. Germline V gene sequence: CDR1 SGHNT, CDR2 YYREEE (reference sequence). The CDR3 has 17 amino acids. The CDR3 spells CASSSGLAGGTLHTQYF. CDR3 nucleotide sequence: TGTGCCAGCAGCTCGGGACTAGCGGGGGGCACACTCCATACGCAGTATTTT.

In DNA form, the CDR3 reads TGCAGTGCTAGTGGGAGACTAAGGGGGTTTGTCAAGACCCAGTACTTC. Its protein is CSASGRLRGFVKTQYF. The chain is built from TRBV20-1 and TRBJ2-5; D is perhaps TRBD1 (6 bases). This CDR3 has 16 amino acids. V was pared by 3 bases and J by 6 bases, with 23 bases between. Germline loops: CDR1 DFQATT, CDR2 SNEGSKA (reference sequence).

The J gene is TRBJ1-3, the V gene TRBV19; D uncertain. CDR1 and CDR2 from the germline V gene are LNHDA and SQIVND (reference sequence). V lost 3 bases and J 0 bases, leaving 6 bases between the germline ends. This CDR3 is 14 amino acids long. CDR3 nucleotide sequence: TGTGCCAGTAGTATGATCAGCTCTGGAAACACCATATATTTT. This gives the protein CASSMISSGNTIYF. Filled out from reference TRBV19 and TRBJ1-3, the complete variable domain reads DGGITQSPKYLFRKEGQNVTLSCEQNLNHDAMYWYRQDPGQGLRLIYYSQIVNDFQKGDIAEGYSVSREKKESFPLTVTSAQKNPTAFYLCASSMISSGNTIYFGEGSWLTVV.

This clone was observed once. V gene TRBV6-5 combines with J gene TRBJ2-5; D may be TRBD2 (5 bases). V gave up 2 bases and J gave up 5 bases, with 9 bases separating them. The CDR3 extends over 13 amino acids. Germline CDR1 and CDR2: MNHEY and SVGAGI. CDR3 in amino acids: CASSYGRGETQYF. The CDR3 coding sequence is TGTGCCAGCAGTTACGGGCGAGGGGAGACCCAGTACTTC.

The chain combines TRBV9 with TRBJ2-2; D gene unclear. Trimming removed 3 bases at V and 8 bases at J, with 5 bases between. Germline CDR1 reads SGDLS; CDR2 reads YYNGEE. The CDR3 covers 11 residues. The CDR3 protein is CASSALGELFF. The CDR3 DNA is TGTGCCAGCAGCGCCCTTGGGGAGCTGTTTTTT. The complete variable domain, with remaining parts taken from reference TRBV9 and TRBJ2-2, reads DSGVTQTPKHLITATGQRVTLRCSPRSGDLSVYWYQQSLDQGLQFLIQYYNGEERAKGNILERFSAQQFPDLHSELNLSSLELGDSALYFCASSALGELFFGEGSRLTVL.

This clone was observed a few times. The V gene is TRBV4-1, the J gene TRBJ2-7; D is uncertain. The length of the CDR3 is 13 residues. Germline-derived CDR1 and CDR2 are MGHRA and YSYEKL. V lost 6 bases to trimming and J lost 2 bases, with 11 bases between them. CDR3 region: CASRSESTYEQYF. As DNA, the CDR3 is TGCGCCAGCAGGTCGGAGTCTACCTACGAGCAGTACTTC.

The chain couples TRBV27 to TRBJ2-3; no reliable D call. V lost 2 bases, J lost 2 bases, and 8 bases lay in between. The CDR3 extends over 14 amino acids. Germline V lookup: CDR1 MNHEY, CDR2 SMNVEV (reference sequence). CDR3 loop: CASSLDGVTDTQYF. DNA for the CDR3: TGTGCCAGCAGTTTAGATGGAGTCACAGATACGCAGTATTTT.

This clone was detected only a few times. The chain combines TRBV4-1 with TRBJ2-7, with a tentative D call TRBD1 (5 bases). The CDR3 runs to 13 residues. From germline, CDR1 is MGHRA and CDR2 YSYEKL. Trimming left V 4 bases short and J 0 bases short, with 7 bases between. DNA for the CDR3: TGCGCCAGCAGCCTCGACAGCTCCTACGAGCAGTACTTC. This sequence encodes CASSLDSSYEQYF.